This T cell receptor beta chain was sequenced in a study of T cell responses to AZD1222 COVID-19 vaccine. The assay was immunoSEQ multiplex PCR, and TCRdb's table has in-frame clones only and misses some. This table holds 90,000 to 110,000 clones, approximately 91% found once. The receptor comes from an adult in good health. The sample here was peripheral blood, taken on day 0 of AZD1222 vaccination.

The CDR3: CASSLTYGRSNEQFF. The CDR3 DNA reads TGTGCCAGCAGCTTGACGTACGGGAGATCGAATGAGCAGTTCTTC. The chain combines TRBV5-4 with TRBJ2-1; D might be TRBD2 (6 bases). In germline, CDR1 is SGHNT, CDR2 YYREEE (reference sequence). V was pared by 1 base and J by 7 bases, with 15 bases between. The CDR3 consists of 15 residues.